A single T cell receptor beta chain is shown here with its context. The donors gave bone marrow, and they were healthy. The CDR3 is 13 residues long. Trimming at V came to 4 bases and at J to 3 bases, leaving 1 base not matched to a gene. The germline gives CDR1 SGHDT, CDR2 YYEEEE. The sample belongs to a study of cytomegalovirus exposure and HLA in healthy donors. Turning to the study itself: Roughly 80 million unique TCRs from HLA-typed donors made up an early data release.

The PCR was carried out with 60 Vbeta primers and 13 Jbeta primers. The protocol was immunoSEQ multiplex PCR, while the TCRdb copy is restricted to in-frame clones and leaves out a portion. The sample yields 130,000 or so clones, 65% to 90% seen once. The clonotype comes from a woman between 18 and 29 years old in good health and CMV-seropositive. The chain has TRBV5-6 and TRBJ2-5; 9 nucleotides agree with TRBD1. Sequencing used PBMCs. In DNA, the CDR3 is TGTGCCAGCAGCCGGGACAGGGAAGAGACCCAGTACTTC. Protein sequence: CASSRDREETQYF.